This record concerns one TCR beta chain sequence. The antigen remains unidentified. These data originate in a study of T cell responses to AZD1222 COVID-19 vaccine. The junction had 3 bases not matched to a gene; V was cut back by 4 bases and J by 5 bases. The germline V gene has CDR1 LNHDA and CDR2 SQIVND (reference sequence). This CDR3 is 15 amino acids long. Study-wide results and caveats: Mostly white British, mostly female donors; authors suggested clonal diversity may be underestimated. Unmutated variant regions are reportedly the target of nearly half of TCRs that are spike-specific.

Using immunoSEQ multiplex PCR, the repertoire was profiled, and TCRdb retains in-frame clones only, with some absent. The sample records about 85,000 clones, approximately 90% being singletons. Doses given second, at about 4 or about 12 weeks, were pooled. The sequence came from an adult who received the AZD1222 COVID-19 vaccine. Specimen: peripheral blood, collected 28 days after the second AZD1222 dose. J is TRBJ1-4 and V is TRBV19, with 11 nucleotides matching TRBD1. CDR3 in amino acids: CASSTGTGGNEKLFF. The CDR3 DNA reads as TGTGCCAGTAGTACGGGGACAGGGGGAAATGAAAAACTGTTTTTT.